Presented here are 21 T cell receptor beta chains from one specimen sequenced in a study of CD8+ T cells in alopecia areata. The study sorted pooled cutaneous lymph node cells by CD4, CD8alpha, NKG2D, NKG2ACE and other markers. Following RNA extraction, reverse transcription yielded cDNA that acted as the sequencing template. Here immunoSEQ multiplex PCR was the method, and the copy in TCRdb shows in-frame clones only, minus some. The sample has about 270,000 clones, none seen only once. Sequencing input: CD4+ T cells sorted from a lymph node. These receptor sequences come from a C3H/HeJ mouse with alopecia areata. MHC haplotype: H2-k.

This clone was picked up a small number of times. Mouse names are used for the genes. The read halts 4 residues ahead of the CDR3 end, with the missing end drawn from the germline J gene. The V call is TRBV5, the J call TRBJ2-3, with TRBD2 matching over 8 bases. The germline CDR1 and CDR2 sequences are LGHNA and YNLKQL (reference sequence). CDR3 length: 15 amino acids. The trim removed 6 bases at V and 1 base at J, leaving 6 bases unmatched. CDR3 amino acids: CASSQLGVRAETLYF. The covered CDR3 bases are TGTGCCAGCAGTCAACTGGGGGTTCGTGCAGAA.

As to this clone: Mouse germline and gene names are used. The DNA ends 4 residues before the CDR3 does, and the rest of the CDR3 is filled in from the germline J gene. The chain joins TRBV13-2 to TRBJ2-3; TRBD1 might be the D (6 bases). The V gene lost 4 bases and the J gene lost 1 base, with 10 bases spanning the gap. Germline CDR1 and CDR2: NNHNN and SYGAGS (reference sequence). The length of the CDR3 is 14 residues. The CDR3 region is CASGLPGGAETLYF. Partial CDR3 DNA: TGTGCCAGCGGTCTCCCAGGGGGTGCAGAA.

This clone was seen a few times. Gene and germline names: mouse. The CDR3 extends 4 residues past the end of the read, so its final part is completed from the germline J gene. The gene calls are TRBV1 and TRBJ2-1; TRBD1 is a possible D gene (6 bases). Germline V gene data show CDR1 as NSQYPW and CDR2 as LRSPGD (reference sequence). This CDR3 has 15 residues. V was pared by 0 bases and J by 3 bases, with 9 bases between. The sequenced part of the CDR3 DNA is TGCACCTGCAGTGCAGATCTGGACAGCTATGCT. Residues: CTCSADLDSYA. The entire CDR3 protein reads CTCSADLDSYAEQFF.

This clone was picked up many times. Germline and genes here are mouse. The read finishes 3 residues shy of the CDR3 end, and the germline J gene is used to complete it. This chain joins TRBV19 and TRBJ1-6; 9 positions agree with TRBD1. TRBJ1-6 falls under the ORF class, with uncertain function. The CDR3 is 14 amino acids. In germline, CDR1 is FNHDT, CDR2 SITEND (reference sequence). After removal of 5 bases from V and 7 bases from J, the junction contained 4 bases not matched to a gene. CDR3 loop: CASRPDRGNSPLYF. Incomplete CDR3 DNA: TGTGCCAGCAGACCGGACAGGGGAAATTCGCCC.

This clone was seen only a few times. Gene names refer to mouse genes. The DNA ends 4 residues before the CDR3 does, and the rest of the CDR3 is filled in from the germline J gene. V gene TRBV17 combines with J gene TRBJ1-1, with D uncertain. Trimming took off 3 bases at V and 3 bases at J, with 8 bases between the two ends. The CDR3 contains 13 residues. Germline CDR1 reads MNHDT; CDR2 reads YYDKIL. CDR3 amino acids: CASSRDSYTEVFF. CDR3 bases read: TGTGCTAGCAGTAGGGACTCCTACACA.

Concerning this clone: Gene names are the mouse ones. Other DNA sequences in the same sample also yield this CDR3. The CDR3 bases that were read are TGTGCCAGCAGTGATCTTGAC. Encoded protein: CASSDLD. The full CDR3 protein reads CASSDLDTQYF. J is TRBJ2-5 and V is TRBV13-1; D remains unclear. Read coverage stops 4 residues before the CDR3 terminus; the germline J gene supplies the remainder. CDR3 size: 11 residues. Germline loops: CDR1 NSHNY, CDR2 SYGAGN.

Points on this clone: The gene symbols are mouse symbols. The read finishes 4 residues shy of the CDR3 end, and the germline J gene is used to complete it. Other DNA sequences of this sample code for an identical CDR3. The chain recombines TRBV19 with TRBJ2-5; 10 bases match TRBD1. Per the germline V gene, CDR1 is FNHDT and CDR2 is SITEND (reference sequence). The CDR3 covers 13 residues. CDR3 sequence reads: CASSRQGADTQYF. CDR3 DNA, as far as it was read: TGTGCCAGCAGCAGACAGGGGGCGGAC.

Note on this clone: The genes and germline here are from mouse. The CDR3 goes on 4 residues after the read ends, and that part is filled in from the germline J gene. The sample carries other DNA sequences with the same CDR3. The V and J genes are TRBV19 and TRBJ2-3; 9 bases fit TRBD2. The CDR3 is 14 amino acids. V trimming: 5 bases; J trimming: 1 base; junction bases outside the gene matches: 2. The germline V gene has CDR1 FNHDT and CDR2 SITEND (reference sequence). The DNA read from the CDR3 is TGTGCCAGCAGCCGGGACTGGGGTGCAGAA. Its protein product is CASSRDWGAE. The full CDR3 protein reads CASSRDWGAETLYF.

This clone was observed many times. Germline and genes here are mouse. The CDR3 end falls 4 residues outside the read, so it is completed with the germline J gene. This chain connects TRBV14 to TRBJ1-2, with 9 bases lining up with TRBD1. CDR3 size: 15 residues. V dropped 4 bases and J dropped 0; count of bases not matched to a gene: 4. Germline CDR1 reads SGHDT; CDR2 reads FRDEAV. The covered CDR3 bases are TGTGCCAGCAGTCGGGGACAGGGTTCAAACTCC. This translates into CASSRGQGSNS. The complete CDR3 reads CASSRGQGSNSDYTF.

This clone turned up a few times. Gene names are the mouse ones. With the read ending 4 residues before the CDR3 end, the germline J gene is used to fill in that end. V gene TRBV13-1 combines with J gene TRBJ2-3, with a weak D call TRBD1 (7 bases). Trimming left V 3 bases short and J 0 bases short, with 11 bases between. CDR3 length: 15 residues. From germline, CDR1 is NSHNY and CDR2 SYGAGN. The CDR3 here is CASSGAGGSAETLYF. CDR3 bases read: TGTGCCAGCAGTGGGGCAGGGGGGAGTGCAGAA.

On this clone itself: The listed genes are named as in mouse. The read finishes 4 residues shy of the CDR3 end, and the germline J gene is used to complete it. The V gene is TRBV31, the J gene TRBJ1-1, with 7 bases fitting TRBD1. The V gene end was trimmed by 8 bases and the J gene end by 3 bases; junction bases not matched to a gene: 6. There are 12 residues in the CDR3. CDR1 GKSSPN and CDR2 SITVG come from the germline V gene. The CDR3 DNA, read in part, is TGTGCCACTTACAGGGGACACACA. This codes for CATYRGHT. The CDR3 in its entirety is CATYRGHTEVFF.

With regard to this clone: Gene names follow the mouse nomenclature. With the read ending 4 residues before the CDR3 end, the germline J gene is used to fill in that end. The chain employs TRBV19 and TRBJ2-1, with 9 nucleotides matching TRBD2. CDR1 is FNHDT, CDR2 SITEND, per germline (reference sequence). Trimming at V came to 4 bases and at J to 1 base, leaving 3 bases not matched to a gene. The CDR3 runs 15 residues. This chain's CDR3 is CASSRLGENYAEQFF. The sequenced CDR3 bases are TGTGCCAGCAGTCGACTGGGGGAAAACTATGCT.

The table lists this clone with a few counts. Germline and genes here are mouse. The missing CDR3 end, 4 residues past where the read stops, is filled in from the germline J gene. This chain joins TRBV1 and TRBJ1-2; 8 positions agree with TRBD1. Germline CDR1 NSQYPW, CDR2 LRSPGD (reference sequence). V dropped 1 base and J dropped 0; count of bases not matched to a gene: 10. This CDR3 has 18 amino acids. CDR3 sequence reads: CTCSAVNLRQGTNSDYTF. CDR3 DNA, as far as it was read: TGCACCTGCAGTGCAGTAAACCTAAGACAGGGGACAAACTCC.

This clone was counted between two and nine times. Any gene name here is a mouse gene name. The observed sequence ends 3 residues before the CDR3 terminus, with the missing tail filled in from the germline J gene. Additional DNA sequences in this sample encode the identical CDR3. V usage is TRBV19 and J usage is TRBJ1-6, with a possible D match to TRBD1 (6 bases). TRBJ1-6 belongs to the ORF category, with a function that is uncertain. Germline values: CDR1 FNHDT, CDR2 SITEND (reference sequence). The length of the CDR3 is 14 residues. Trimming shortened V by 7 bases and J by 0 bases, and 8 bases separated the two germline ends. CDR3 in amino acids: CASRTDSYNSPLYF. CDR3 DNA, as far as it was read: TGTGCCAGCCGGACAGATTCCTATAATTCGCCC.

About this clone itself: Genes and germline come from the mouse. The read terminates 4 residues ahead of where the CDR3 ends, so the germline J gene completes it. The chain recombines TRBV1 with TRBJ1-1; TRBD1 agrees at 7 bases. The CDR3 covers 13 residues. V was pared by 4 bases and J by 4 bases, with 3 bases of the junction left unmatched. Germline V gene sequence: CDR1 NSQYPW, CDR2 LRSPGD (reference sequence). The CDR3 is CTCSEDRATEVFF. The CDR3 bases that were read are TGCACCTGCAGTGAAGACAGGGCCACA. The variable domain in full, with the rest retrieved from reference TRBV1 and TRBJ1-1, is VTLLEQNPRWRLVPRGQAVNLRCILKNSQYPWMSWYQQDLQKQLQWLFTLRSPGDKEVKSLPGADYLATRVTDTELRLQVANMSQGRTLYCTCSEDRATEVFFGKGTRLTVV.

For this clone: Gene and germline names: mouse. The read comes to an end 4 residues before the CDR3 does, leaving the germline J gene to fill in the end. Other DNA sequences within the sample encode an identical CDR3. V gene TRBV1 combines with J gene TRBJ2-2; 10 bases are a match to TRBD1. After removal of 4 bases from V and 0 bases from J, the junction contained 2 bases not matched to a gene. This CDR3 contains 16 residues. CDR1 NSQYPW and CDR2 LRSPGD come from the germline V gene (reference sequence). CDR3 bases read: TGCACCTGCAGTGGAGGACAGGGGGCAAACACCGGG. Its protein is CTCSGGQGANTG. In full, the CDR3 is CTCSGGQGANTGQLYF.

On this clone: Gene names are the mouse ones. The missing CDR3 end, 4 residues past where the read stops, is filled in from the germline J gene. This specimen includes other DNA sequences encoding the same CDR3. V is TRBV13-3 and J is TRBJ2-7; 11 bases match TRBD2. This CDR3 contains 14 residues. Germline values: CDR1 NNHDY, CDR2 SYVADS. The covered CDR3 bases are TGTGCCAGCAGTCCCGGGACTGGGGGATAT. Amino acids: CASSPGTGGY. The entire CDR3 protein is CASSPGTGGYEQYF.

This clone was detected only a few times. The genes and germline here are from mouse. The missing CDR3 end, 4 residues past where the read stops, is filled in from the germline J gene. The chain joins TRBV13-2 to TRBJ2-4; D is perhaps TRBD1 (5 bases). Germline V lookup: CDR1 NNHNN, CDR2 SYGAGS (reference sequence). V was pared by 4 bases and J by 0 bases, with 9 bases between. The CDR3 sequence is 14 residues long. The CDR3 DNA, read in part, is TGTGCCAGCGGTCCCAGGGCTAGTCAAAAC. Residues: CASGPRASQN. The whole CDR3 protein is CASGPRASQNTLYF.

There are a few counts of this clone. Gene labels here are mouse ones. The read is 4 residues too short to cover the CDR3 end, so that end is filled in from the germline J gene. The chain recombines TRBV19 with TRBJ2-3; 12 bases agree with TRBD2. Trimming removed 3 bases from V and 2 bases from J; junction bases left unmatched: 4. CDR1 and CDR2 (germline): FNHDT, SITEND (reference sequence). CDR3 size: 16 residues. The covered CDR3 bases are TGTGCCAGCAGTAACCGGGACTGGGGGGCTGCAGAA. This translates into CASSNRDWGAAE. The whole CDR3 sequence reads CASSNRDWGAAETLYF.

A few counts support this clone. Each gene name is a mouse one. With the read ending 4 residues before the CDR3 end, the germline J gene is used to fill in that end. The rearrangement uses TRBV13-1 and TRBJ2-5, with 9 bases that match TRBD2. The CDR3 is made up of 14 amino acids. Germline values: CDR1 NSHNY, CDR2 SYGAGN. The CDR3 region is CASSGGGLGDTQYF. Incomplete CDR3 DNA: TGTGCCAGCAGTGGGGGAGGACTGGGGGAC.

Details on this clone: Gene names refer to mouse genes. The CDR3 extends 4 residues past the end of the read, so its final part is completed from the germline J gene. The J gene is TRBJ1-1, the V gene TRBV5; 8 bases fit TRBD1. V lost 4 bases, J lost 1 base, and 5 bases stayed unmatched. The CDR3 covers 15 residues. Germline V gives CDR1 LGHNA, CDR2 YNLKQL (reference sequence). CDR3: CASSPAGTGNTEVFF. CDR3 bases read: TGTGCCAGCAGCCCCGCCGGGACAGGGAACACA.